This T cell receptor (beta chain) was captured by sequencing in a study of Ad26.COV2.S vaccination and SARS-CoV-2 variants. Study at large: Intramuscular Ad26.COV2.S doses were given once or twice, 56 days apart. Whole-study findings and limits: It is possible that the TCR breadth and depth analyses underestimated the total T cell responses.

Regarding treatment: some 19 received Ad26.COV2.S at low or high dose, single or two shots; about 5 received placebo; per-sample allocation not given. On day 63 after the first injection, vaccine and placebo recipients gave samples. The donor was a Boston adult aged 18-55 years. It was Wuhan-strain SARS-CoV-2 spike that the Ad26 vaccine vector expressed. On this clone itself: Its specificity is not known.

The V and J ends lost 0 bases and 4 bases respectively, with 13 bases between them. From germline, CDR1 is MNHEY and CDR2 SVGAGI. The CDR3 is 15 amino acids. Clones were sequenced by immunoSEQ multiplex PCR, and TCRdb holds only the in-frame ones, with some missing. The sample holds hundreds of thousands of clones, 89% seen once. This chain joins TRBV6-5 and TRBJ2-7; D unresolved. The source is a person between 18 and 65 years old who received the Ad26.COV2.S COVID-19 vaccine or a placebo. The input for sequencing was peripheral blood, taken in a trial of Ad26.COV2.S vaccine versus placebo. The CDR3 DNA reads TGTGCCAGCAGTTACTCCCGGAGTTCCCAATACGAGCAGTACTTC. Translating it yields CASSYSRSSQYEQYF.